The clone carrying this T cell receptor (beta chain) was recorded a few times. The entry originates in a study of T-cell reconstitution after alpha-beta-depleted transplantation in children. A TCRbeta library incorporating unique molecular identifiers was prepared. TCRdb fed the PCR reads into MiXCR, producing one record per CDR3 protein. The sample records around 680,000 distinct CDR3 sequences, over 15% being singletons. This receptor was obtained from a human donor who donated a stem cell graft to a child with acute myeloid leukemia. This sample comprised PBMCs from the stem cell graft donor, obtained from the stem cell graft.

The CDR3 region is CASRAGTGVYNEQFF. The CDR3 DNA follows: TGTGCCAGCAGGGCCGGGACAGGTGTTTACAATGAGCAGTTCTTC. V usage is TRBV6-5 and J usage is TRBJ2-1; TRBD1 agrees at 8 bases. V shed 6 bases and J 4 bases; nucleotides not matched to a gene: 8. Germline assignment: CDR1 MNHEY and CDR2 SVGAGI. The CDR3 runs to 15 residues.